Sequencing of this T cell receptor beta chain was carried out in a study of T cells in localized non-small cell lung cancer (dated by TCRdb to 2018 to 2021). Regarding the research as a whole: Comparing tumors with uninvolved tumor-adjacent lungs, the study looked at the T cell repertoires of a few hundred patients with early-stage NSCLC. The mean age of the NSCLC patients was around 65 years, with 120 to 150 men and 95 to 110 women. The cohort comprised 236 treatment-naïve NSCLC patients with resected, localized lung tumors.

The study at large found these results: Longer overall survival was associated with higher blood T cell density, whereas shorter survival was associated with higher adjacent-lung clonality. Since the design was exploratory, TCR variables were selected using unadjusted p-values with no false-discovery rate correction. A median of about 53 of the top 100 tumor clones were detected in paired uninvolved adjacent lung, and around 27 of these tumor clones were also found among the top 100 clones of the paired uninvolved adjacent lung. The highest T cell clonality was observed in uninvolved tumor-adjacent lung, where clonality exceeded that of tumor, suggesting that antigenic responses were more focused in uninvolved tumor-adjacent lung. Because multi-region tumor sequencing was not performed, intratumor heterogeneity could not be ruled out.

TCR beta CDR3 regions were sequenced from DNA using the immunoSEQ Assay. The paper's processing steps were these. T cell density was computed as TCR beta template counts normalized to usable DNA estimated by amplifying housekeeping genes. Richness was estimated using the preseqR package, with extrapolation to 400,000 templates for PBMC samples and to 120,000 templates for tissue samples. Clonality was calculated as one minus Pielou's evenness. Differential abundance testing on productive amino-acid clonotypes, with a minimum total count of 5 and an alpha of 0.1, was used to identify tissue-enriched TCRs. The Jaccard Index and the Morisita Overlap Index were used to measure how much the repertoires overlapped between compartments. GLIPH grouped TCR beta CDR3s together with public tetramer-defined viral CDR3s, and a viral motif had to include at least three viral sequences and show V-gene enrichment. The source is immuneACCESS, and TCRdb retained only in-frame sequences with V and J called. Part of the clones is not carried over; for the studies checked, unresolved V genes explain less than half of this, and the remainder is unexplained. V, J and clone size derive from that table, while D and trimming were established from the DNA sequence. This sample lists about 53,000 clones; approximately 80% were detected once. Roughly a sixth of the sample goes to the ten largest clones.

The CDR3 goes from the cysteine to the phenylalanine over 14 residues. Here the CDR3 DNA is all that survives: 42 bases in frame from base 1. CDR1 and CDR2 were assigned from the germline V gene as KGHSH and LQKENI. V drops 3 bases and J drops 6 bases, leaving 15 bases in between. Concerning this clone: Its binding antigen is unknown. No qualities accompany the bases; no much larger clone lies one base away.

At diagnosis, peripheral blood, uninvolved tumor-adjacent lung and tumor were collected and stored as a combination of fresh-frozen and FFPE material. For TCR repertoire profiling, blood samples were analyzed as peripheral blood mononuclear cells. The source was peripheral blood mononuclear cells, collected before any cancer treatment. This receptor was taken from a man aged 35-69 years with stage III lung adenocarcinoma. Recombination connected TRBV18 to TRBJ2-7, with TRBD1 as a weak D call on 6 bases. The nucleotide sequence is TGTGCCAGCTCACCCCTCGTACAGGGACGCGAGCAGTACTTC. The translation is CASSPLVQGREQYF.